This T cell receptor (beta chain) was identified in a study of CD8 T cells in ankylosing spondylitis. Study-level points and caveats: Certain motif variants had earlier been reported in reactive arthritis synovial fluid and blood.

TCRdb redid the calling of the 5' RACE reads with MiXCR, one entry per CDR3 protein. This sample has a few hundred thousand distinct CDR3 sequences, with 15% to 20% found just once. Trimming took off 9 bases at V and 0 bases at J, with 12 bases between the two ends. Per the germline V gene, CDR1 is MNHEY and CDR2 is SMNVEV (reference sequence). CDR3 length: 13 amino acids. In the case of this clonotype: Its antigen remains unidentified.

The sequenced material came from blood, either unsorted or a sorted T cell fraction (not recorded which). This chain links TRBV27 with TRBJ2-7, with D perhaps matching TRBD1 or TRBD2 (5 bases each). The TCR sequence derives from a male donor with ankylosing spondylitis or in good health (not recorded which). DNA of the CDR3: TGTGCCAGTCGGGACGCCTCCTCCTACGAGCAGTACTTC. Its protein product is CASRDASSYEQYF.